This T cell receptor beta chain comes out of a study of blood T cell repertoires in COVID-19. Across the study: Donors in the United States, Italy and Spain gave samples during acute or convalescent COVID-19. Sources were T cells, B-cell-depleted T cells, or PBMCs; the material itself was cDNA or gDNA.

In the source study's methods: Reference gene primer amplification yielded estimated nucleated cell counts. Produced via immunoSEQ multiplex PCR; TCRdb's table is partial and in-frame only. V, J and clone size are those of that table, while D and trimming were read from the DNA. Among about 190,000 clones listed, around nine tenths were seen once. Germline V gives CDR1 MDHEN, CDR2 SYDVKM. The CDR3 has 15 amino acids. The trim removed 8 bases at V and 2 bases at J, leaving 11 bases unmatched. V gene TRBV28 combines with J gene TRBJ1-1, with TRBD1 identical over 7 bases. The TCR comes from a woman in her late teens or twenties who had recovered from COVID-19. The sequenced material came from peripheral blood. CDR3 sequence: CASSRGWGTNTEAFF. The CDR3 DNA sequence: TGTGCCAGCTCCAGGGGGTGGGGGACTAACACTGAAGCTTTCTTT.